These 7 T cell receptor beta chains originate from one sample sequenced in a study of OX40 agonist ivuxolimab in advanced cancers. TCRdb's table, derived via immunoSEQ multiplex PCR, lists solely in-frame clones and lacks some. The data hold approximately 74,000 clones, with 75% to 95% observed a single time. The source material was CD4+ or CD8+ T cells sorted from blood, sampled in a trial of the OX40 agonist ivuxolimab. The receptor set was obtained from an adult with an advanced solid tumor such as melanoma, head and neck, liver or kidney cancer.

V and J are TRBV6-5 and TRBJ2-7, with D hard to call. Germline V gives CDR1 MNHEY, CDR2 SVGAGI. Trimming took off 2 bases at V and 3 bases at J, with 11 bases between the two ends. The CDR3 extends over 14 amino acids. In DNA, the CDR3 is TGTGCCAGCAGTTACGGGGTTAAGGGCTACGAGCAGTACTTC. This sequence encodes CASSYGVKGYEQYF.

The gene calls are TRBV28 and TRBJ2-1, with D possibly TRBD2 on 5 matching bases. The germline V and J ends were trimmed by 7 bases and 6 bases, with 16 bases remaining between them. Germline lookup yields CDR1 MDHEN and CDR2 SYDVKM. The CDR3 is 14 residues long. CDR3 in amino acids: CASTVGPLANEQFF. CDR3 coding DNA: TGTGCCAGCACCGTAGGTCCCCTAGCCAATGAGCAGTTCTTC. Complete variable domain (other parts from reference TRBV28 and TRBJ2-1): DVKVTQSSRYLVKRTGEKVFLECVQDMDHENMFWYRQDPGLGLRLIYFSYDVKMKEKGDIPEGYSVSREKKERFSLILESASTNQTSMYLCASTVGPLANEQFFGPGTRLTVL.

The chain joins TRBV7-9 to TRBJ2-3; D uncertain. CDR1 is SEHNR, CDR2 FQNEAQ, per germline (reference sequence). The CDR3 consists of 15 residues. The V and J ends lost 5 bases and 4 bases respectively, with 16 bases between them. The CDR3 is CASSARGIFADTQYF. The CDR3 nucleotides are TGTGCCAGCAGCGCCCGTGGGATTTTCGCAGATACGCAGTATTTT.

This sequence joins TRBV5-1 and TRBJ1-5, with 9 positions matching TRBD1. The length of the CDR3 is 18 residues. V lost 0 bases and J lost 5; bases outside the gene matches: 12. Per germline, CDR1 SGHRS and CDR2 YFSETQ. In DNA, the CDR3 is TGCGCCAGCAGCTTGGTTCCCGCGGGACAGGGCCACCATCAGCCCCAGCATTTT. This sequence encodes CASSLVPAGQGHHQPQHF. Combining the CDR3 with reference TRBV5-1 and TRBJ1-5 gives the whole variable domain KAGVTQTPRYLIKTRGQQVTLSCSPISGHRSVSWYQQTPGQGLQFLFEYFSETQRNKGNFPGRFSGRQFSNSRSEMNVSTLELGDSALYLCASSLVPAGQGHHQPQHFGDGTRLSIL.

For the CDR3, the DNA is TGTGCCTGGAAAGTTCTAACGAACACCGGGGAGCTGTTTTTT. Translating gives CAWKVLTNTGELFF. The rearrangement uses TRBV30 and TRBJ2-2; D uncertain. CDR3 length equals 14 residues. With 4 bases removed from V and 0 bases from J, the gap between germline ends came to 9 bases. Looked up from germline, CDR1 is GTSNPN and CDR2 is SVGIG (reference sequence).

J is TRBJ2-7 and V is TRBV7-6; 10 positions agree with TRBD1. From germline, CDR1 is SGHVS and CDR2 FNYEAQ. This CDR3 has 14 amino acids. The V segment lost 5 bases and the J segment 6 bases; nucleotides outside the gene matches: 7. The CDR3, as DNA: TGTGCCAGCAGCCTAGGTTGGACAGGGGGCGAGCAGTACTTC. This translates into CASSLGWTGGEQYF.

V gene TRBV7-3 combines with J gene TRBJ2-6; TRBD1 is a possible D gene (6 bases). This CDR3 has 18 residues. V was clipped by 5 bases and J by 0 bases, with 17 bases between them. Germline V gene sequence: CDR1 SGHTA, CDR2 FQGTGA. CDR3 sequence reads: CASSLGQPTDSGANVLTF. The CDR3 DNA reads TGTGCCAGCAGCCTTGGACAGCCGACTGACTCTGGGGCCAACGTCCTGACTTTC.